This TCR beta chain was recorded in a study of T cells in localized non-small cell lung cancer. In the case of this clone: Its antigen is as yet unknown.

The germline CDR1 and CDR2 sequences are SGHAT and FQNNGV. The CDR3 length is 15 residues. V was shortened by 1 base and J by 3 bases, with 10 bases between the two germline ends. The repertoire was sequenced with immunoSEQ multiplex PCR; TCRdb's copy has only in-frame clones and lacks some. The table records nearly 25,000 clones, approximately 90% of them present only once. Notes on the study in general: Investigators sequenced only a single tumor region, leaving heterogeneity possible. Uninvolved nearby lung showed the greatest T cell clonality, exceeding that found in tumor. Longer survival (overall) was linked to higher T cell density in blood. A median of approximately 54 clones ranked among the top 100 in tumor appeared in adjacent lung.

Sequencing used peripheral blood, obtained before any cancer treatment. The receptor was derived from a woman between 35 and 75 years old with stage I lung adenocarcinoma. The chain links TRBV11-2 to TRBJ2-1, with D uncertain. For the CDR3, the DNA is TGTGCCAGCAGCTTAGTAAGGGCGGTCTACAATGAGCAGTTCTTC. Amino acid sequence: CASSLVRAVYNEQFF. The complete variable domain, with remaining parts taken from reference TRBV11-2 and TRBJ2-1, reads EAGVAQSPRYKIIEKRQSVAFWCNPISGHATLYWYQQILGQGPKLLIQFQNNGVVDDSQLPKDRFSAERLKGVDSTLKIQPAKLEDSAVYLCASSLVRAVYNEQFFGPGTRLTVL.